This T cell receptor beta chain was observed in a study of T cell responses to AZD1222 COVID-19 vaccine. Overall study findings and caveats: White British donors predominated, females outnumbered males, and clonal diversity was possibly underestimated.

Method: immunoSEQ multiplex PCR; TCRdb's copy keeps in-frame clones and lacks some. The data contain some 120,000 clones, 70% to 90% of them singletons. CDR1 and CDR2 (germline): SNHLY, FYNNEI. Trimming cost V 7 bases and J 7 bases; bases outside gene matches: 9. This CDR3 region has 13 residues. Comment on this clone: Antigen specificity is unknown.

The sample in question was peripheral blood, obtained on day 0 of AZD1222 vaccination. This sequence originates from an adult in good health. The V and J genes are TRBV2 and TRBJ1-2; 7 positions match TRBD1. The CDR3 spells CASNFDRESGYTF. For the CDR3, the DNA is TGTGCCAGCAACTTTGACAGGGAGTCTGGCTACACCTTC.